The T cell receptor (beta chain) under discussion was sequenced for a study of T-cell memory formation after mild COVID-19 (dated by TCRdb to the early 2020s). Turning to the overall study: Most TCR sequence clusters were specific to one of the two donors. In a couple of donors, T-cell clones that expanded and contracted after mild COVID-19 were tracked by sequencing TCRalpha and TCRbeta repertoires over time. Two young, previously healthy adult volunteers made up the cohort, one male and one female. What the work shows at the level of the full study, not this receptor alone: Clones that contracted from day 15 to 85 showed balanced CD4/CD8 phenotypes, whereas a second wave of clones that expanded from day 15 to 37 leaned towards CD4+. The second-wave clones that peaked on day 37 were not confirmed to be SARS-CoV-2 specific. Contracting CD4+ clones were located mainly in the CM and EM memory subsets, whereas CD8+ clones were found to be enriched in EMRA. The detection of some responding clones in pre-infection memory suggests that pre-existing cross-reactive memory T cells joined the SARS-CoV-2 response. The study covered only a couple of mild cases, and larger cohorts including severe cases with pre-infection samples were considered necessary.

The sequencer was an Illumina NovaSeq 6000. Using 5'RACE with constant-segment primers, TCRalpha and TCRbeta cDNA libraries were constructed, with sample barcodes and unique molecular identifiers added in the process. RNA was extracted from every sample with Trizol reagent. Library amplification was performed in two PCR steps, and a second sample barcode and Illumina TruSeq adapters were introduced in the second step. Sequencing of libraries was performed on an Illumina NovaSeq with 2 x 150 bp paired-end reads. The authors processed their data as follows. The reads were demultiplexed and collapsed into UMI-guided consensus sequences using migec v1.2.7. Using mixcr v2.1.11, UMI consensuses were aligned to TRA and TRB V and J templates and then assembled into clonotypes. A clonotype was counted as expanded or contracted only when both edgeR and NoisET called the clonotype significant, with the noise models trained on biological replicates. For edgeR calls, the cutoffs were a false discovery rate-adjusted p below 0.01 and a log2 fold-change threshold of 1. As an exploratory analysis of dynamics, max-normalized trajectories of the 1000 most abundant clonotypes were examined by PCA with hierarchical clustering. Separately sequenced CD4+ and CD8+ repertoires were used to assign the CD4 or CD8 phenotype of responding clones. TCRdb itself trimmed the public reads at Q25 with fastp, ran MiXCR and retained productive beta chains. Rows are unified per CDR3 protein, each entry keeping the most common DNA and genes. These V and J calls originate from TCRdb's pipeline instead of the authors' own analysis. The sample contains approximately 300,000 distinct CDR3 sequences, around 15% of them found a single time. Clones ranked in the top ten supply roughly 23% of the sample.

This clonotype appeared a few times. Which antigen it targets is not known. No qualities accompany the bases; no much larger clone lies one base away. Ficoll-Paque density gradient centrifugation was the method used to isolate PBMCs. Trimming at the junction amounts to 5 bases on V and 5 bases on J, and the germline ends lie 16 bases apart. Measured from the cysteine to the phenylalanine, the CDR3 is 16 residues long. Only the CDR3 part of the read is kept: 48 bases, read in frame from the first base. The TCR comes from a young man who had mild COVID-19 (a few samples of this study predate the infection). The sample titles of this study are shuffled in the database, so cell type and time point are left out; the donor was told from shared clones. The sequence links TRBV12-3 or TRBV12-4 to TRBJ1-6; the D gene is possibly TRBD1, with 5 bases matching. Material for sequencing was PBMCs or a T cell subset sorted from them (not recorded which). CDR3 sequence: CASSLILGVNNSPLHF. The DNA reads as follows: TGTGCCAGCAGTCTGATCCTAGGGGTAAATAATTCACCCCTCCACTTT.